This T cell receptor beta chain is from a study of STAT5B mutations in CD4+ large granular lymphocyte leukemia. As for the study in general: Healthy donors showed HLA-associated enrichment of the CDR3 'QG' motif.

Per the study methods: A productive frequency of 2.59 x 10-5 was the lowest detectable. The protocol was immunoSEQ multiplex PCR, while the TCRdb copy is restricted to in-frame clones and leaves out a portion. That table is the source of V, J and clone size, and D and trimming were worked out from the DNA. The repertoire has around 50,000 clones, about four fifths of them found once; the top ten carry 0.3% to 0.45%. About this clone itself: Its antigen is undetermined.

Germline V gene sequence: CDR1 ENHRY, CDR2 SYGVKD. With 6 bases removed from V and 8 bases from J, the gap between germline ends came to 17 bases. The CDR3 has 14 amino acids. Study conclusions and caveats: Patient CD4-sorted repertoires stayed more clonal than healthy ones after leukemic-clone removal. Top patient clones used TRBV06 genes more often: 8/27 versus 2/35 in controls.

The TCR sequence derives from a human donor in good health. This rearrangement joins TRBV10-3 to TRBJ1-5; tentatively, D is TRBD1 (5 bases). The material sequenced was CD4+ T cells from blood buffy coats. In DNA form, the CDR3 reads TGTGCCATCAGCCCCCGGGACGGTGGAGAGCCCCAGCATTTT. Translated: CAISPRDGGEPQHF.